Presented here are 17 T cell receptor beta chains from one specimen sequenced in a study of shared clonotypes between healthy human individuals. Naive-designated CD8 cells lacked CD45RO, were positively enriched for CCR7, and omitted terminally differentiated effector memory CD45RA+ cells. Sequencing used immunoSEQ multiplex PCR; TCRdb keeps in-frame clones, though not all of them. The table lists some 1,900,000 clones, just under 95% of them singletons, with under 1.5% in the top ten. Sequencing was done on a sample of naive CD8+ T cells sorted from blood. Receptor source: a young man in good health.

This sequence joins TRBV10-3 and TRBJ2-7, with 8 nucleotides matching TRBD1. The V and J ends lost 4 bases and 0 bases, in that order; junction bases with no gene match: 2. CDR1 and CDR2 (germline): ENHRY, SYGVKD. The CDR3 sequence is 14 residues long. DNA for the CDR3: TGTGCCATCAGTGTCGGACAGGGCTCCTACGAGCAGTACTTC. The encoded protein is CAISVGQGSYEQYF.

The V call is TRBV10-2, the J call TRBJ2-3; D gene uncertain. The CDR3 spans 13 residues. In germline, CDR1 is WSHSY, CDR2 SAAADI. Trimming removed 4 bases from V and 6 bases from J, with 11 bases in between. For the CDR3, the DNA is TGCGCCAGCAGTGCGGCGGTGGGGGATACGCAGTATTTT. Protein sequence: CASSAAVGDTQYF.

V gene TRBV6-1 combines with J gene TRBJ1-5, with 8 bases that match TRBD1. The CDR3 runs 14 residues. Looked up from germline, CDR1 is MNHNS and CDR2 is SASEGT. V lost 2 bases and J lost 9; bases outside the gene matches: 6. The chain's CDR3 is CASSEFAGGWPQHF. DNA of the CDR3: TGTGCCAGCAGTGAATTCGCAGGGGGCTGGCCCCAGCATTTT.

V is TRBV2 and J is TRBJ1-6; D may be TRBD1 (5 bases). V lost 7 bases and J lost 5, with 18 bases in between. The CDR3 runs 16 residues. Germline assignment: CDR1 SNHLY and CDR2 FYNNEI. CDR3 DNA sequence: TGTGCCAGCAAGACACAACCGGGGGACGATAATTCACCCCTCCACTTT. Protein: CASKTQPGDDNSPLHF.

The V call is TRBV11-2, the J call TRBJ1-4; possibly TRBD1 for D (6 bases). Deletions cut 0 bases from V and 4 bases from J, with 9 bases between. Germline V CDR1 and CDR2: SGHAT, FQNNGV. CDR3 length: 15 amino acids. The CDR3 here is CASSLDWGLNEKLFF. The CDR3 bases are TGTGCCAGCAGCTTAGATTGGGGGCTTAATGAAAAACTGTTTTTT.

A single count supports this clone. The chain couples TRBV11-2 to TRBJ1-2, with 9 bases identical to TRBD1. The ends lost 1 base at V and 6 bases at J; junction bases unmatched: 6. Germline CDR1 SGHAT, CDR2 FQNNGV. This CDR3 spans 15 amino acids. The CDR3 reads CASSLVTGGDHGYTF. CDR3 in DNA: TGTGCCAGCAGCTTAGTAACAGGGGGCGATCATGGCTACACCTTC.

V gene TRBV5-6 combines with J gene TRBJ2-1; D call uncertain. The ends were cut back, 4 bases at V and 5 bases at J, with 13 bases in the middle. Germline-derived CDR1 and CDR2 are SGHDT and YYEEEE. This CDR3 is 14 amino acids long. In DNA, the CDR3 is TGTGCCAGCAGCAAACCGCGGTTAAACAATGAGCAGTTCTTC. Its protein is CASSKPRLNNEQFF.

The V call is TRBV27, the J call TRBJ2-5, with D unresolved. V lost 3 bases and J 7 bases, leaving 6 bases between the germline ends. CDR1 is MNHEY, CDR2 SMNVEV, per germline (reference sequence). This CDR3 comprises 11 residues. The CDR3 spells CASSFTGTQYF. The CDR3 DNA is TGTGCCAGCAGTTTTACTGGGACCCAGTACTTC.

The chain combines TRBV7-9 with TRBJ2-1; D is perhaps TRBD1 (6 bases). The V end lost 2 bases, the J end lost 5 bases, and 10 bases lay between the germline ends. Germline V gives CDR1 SEHNR, CDR2 FQNEAQ (reference sequence). The CDR3 covers 14 residues. CDR3 sequence (DNA): TGTGCCAGCAGCTTATCACAGGGAGACAATGAGCAGTTCTTC. Protein: CASSLSQGDNEQFF.

V usage is TRBV10-3 and J usage is TRBJ2-5; 7 positions agree with TRBD2. V shed 4 bases, J shed 1 base, and the junction held 6 bases outside the gene matches. This CDR3 is built from 15 residues. Per the germline V gene, CDR1 is ENHRY and CDR2 is SYGVKD. The CDR3 DNA follows: TGTGCCATCAGTGTGGAGCGGGGACCCCAAGAGACCCAGTACTTC. This codes for CAISVERGPQETQYF.

The chain joins TRBV4-3 to TRBJ1-5, with D perhaps matching TRBD1 (6 bases). Germline CDR1 LGHNA, CDR2 YSLEER. CDR3 length: 18 amino acids. V lost 4 bases and J lost 0, with 19 bases in between. CDR3 loop: CASSLWDIPIISNQPQHF. As DNA, the CDR3 is TGCGCCAGCAGCCTGTGGGACATACCTATCATTAGCAATCAGCCCCAGCATTTT.

CDR3 nucleotides: TGTGCCAGCAGTGGGCGACTAGCGGGGAGCGTAGCCTACGAGCAGTACTTC. Its translation is CASSGRLAGSVAYEQYF. V and J are TRBV6-1 and TRBJ2-7; 11 positions agree with TRBD2. Germline V gene data show CDR1 as MNHNS and CDR2 as SASEGT. The length of the CDR3 is 17 residues. J was trimmed by 2 bases and V by 4 bases; bases with no gene match: 10.

This chain's CDR3 is CASSLEGGVDYEQYF. The CDR3 DNA reads TGTGCCAGCAGCTTGGAGGGCGGAGTAGATTACGAGCAGTACTTC. The chain uses TRBV5-4 and TRBJ2-7; D gene uncertain. CDR1 and CDR2 (germline): SGHNT, YYREEE (reference sequence). Trimming removed 0 bases at V and 4 bases at J, with 14 bases between. The CDR3 has 15 amino acids.

This chain joins TRBV18 and TRBJ1-5, with D unclear. Germline CDR1 KGHSH, CDR2 LQKENI. This CDR3 is built from 15 residues. The V and J ends lost 2 bases and 1 base respectively, with 9 bases between them. The CDR3 sequence is CASSPWPGSNQPQHF. The CDR3 region has the DNA TGTGCCAGCTCACCATGGCCGGGCAGCAATCAGCCCCAGCATTTT.

A note on this clone: One junction end does not reproduce the germline sequence, and a read error may be involved. The chain couples TRBV5-6 to TRBJ2-5; D is possibly TRBD2 (6 bases). Germline V gene data show CDR1 as SGHDT and CDR2 as YYEEEE. CDR3 length: 15 residues. The CDR3 DNA sequence: TGTGCCAGCTGCTTGTCGGCGGGAAAGAGGGAGACCCAGTACTTC. It translates to CASCLSAGKRETQYF.

The rearrangement uses TRBV5-1 and TRBJ2-1; D is unclear. This CDR3 has 13 amino acids. Trimming removed 2 bases from V and 6 bases from J, with 9 bases in between. Germline-derived CDR1 and CDR2 are SGHRS and YFSETQ. The CDR3 DNA follows: TGCGCCAGCAGCTTCGGCGCGGCCAATGAGCAGTTCTTC. It yields the protein CASSFGAANEQFF.

J is TRBJ1-6 and V is TRBV13; TRBD1 agrees at 7 bases. From germline, CDR1 is PRHDT and CDR2 FYEKMQ (reference sequence). The ends lost 7 bases at V and 8 bases at J; junction bases unmatched: 11. This CDR3 has 15 residues. The CDR3 loop is CASTDRELRDSPLHF. In DNA form, the CDR3 reads TGTGCCAGCACCGACAGGGAACTTAGGGATTCACCCCTCCACTTT.